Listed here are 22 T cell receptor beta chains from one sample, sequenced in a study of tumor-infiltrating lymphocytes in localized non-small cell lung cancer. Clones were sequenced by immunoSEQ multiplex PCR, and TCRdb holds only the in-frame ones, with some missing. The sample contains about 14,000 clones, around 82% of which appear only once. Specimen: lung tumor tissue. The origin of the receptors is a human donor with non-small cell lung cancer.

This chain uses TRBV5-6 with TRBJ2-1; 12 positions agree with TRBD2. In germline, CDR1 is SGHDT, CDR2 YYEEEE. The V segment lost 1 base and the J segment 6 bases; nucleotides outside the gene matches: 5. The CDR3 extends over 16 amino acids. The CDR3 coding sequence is TGTGCCAGCAGCTTGTCGACTAGCGGGAGCGCCAATGAGCAGTTCTTC. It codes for CASSLSTSGSANEQFF. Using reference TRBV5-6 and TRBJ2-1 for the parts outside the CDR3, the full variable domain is DAGVTQSPTHLIKTRGQQVTLRCSPKSGHDTVSWYQQALGQGPQFIFQYYEEEERQRGNFPDRFSGHQFPNYSSELNVNALLLGDSALYLCASSLSTSGSANEQFFGPGTRLTVL.

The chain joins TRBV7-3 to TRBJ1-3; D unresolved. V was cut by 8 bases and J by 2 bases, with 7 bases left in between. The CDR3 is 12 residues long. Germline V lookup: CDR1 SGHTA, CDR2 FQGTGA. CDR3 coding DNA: TGTGCCAGCGCGGATCCTGGAAACACCATATATTTT. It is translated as CASADPGNTIYF.

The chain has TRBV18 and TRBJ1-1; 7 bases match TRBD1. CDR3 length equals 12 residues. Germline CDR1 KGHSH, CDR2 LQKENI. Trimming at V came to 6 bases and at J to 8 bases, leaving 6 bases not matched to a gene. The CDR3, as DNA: TGTGCCAGCTCCCCAAGACAGGGCGAAGCTTTCTTT. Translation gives CASSPRQGEAFF.

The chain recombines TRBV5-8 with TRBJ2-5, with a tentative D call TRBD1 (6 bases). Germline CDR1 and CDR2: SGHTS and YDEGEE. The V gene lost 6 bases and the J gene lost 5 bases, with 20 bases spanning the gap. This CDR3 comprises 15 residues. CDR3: CASTTWVYREETQYF. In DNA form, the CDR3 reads TGTGCCAGCACCACTTGGGTTTACAGGGAGGAGACCCAGTACTTC.

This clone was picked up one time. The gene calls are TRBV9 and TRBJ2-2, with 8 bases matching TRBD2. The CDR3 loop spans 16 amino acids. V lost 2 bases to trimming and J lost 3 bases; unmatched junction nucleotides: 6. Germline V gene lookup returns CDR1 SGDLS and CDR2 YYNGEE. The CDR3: CASSVSTGGDTGELFF. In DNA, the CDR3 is TGTGCCAGCAGCGTTAGCACCGGGGGGGACACCGGGGAGCTGTTTTTT.

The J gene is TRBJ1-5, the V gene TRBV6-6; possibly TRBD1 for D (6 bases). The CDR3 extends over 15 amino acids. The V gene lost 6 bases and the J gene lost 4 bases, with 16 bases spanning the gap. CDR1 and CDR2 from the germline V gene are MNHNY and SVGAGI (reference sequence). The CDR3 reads CASRTRQVSNQPQHF. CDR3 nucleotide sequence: TGTGCCAGCAGGACGAGACAGGTATCGAATCAGCCCCAGCATTTT.

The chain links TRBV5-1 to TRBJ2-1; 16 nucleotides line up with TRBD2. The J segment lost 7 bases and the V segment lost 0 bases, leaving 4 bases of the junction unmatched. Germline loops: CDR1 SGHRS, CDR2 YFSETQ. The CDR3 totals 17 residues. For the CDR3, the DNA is TGCGCCAGCAGCTTGGAGGGACTAGCGGGAGGGGGGAATGAGCAGTTCTTC. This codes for CASSLEGLAGGGNEQFF. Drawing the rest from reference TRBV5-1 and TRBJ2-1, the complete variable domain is KAGVTQTPRYLIKTRGQQVTLSCSPISGHRSVSWYQQTPGQGLQFLFEYFSETQRNKGNFPGRFSGRQFSNSRSEMNVSTLELGDSALYLCASSLEGLAGGGNEQFFGPGTRLTVL.

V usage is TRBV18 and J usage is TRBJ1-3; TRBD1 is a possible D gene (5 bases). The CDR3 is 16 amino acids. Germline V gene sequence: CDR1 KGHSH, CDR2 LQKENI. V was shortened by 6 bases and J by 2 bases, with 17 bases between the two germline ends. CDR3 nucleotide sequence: TGTGCCAGCTCCCTGGCTGCAGGGAGTGCTGGAAACACCATATATTTT. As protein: CASSLAAGSAGNTIYF.

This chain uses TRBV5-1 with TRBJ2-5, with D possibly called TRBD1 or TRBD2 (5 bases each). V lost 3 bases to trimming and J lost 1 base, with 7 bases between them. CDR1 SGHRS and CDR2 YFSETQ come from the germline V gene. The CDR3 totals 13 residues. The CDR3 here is CASSYGAQETQYF. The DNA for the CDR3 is TGCGCCAGCAGCTACGGGGCCCAAGAGACCCAGTACTTC.

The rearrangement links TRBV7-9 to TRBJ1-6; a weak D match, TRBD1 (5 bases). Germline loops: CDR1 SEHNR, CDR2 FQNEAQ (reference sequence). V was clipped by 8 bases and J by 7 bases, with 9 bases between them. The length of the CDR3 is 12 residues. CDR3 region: CASGRENSPLHF. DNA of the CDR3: TGTGCCAGCGGCAGGGAGAATTCACCCCTCCACTTT.

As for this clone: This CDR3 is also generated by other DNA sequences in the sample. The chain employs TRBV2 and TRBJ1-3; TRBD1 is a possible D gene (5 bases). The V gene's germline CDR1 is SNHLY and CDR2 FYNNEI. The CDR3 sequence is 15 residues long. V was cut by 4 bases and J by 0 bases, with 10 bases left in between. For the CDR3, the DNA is TGTGCCAGCAGTGCCCCGGGGGGCTCTGGAAACACCATATATTTT. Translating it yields CASSAPGGSGNTIYF. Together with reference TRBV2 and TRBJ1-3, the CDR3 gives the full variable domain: EPEVTQTPSHQVTQMGQEVILRCVPISNHLYFYWYRQILGQKVEFLVSFYNNEISEKSEIFDDQFSVERPDGSNFTLKIRSTKLEDSAMYFCASSAPGGSGNTIYFGEGSWLTVV.

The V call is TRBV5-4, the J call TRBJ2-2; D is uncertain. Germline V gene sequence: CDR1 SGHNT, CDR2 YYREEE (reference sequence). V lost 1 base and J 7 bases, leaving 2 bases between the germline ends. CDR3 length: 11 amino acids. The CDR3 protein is CASSLNGELFF. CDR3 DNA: TGTGCCAGCAGCTTGAACGGGGAGCTGTTTTTT.

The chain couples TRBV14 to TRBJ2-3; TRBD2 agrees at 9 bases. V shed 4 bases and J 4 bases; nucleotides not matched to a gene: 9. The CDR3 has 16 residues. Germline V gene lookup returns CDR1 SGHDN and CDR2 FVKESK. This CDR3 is CASSLGGGALPDTQYF. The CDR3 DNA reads TGTGCCAGCAGCCTCGGCGGGGGGGCCCTTCCAGATACGCAGTATTTT. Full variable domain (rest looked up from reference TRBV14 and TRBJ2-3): EAGVTQFPSHSVIEKGQTVTLRCDPISGHDNLYWYRRVMGKEIKFLLHFVKESKQDESGMPNNRFLAERTGGTYSTLKVQPAELEDSGVYFCASSLGGGALPDTQYFGPGTRLTVL.

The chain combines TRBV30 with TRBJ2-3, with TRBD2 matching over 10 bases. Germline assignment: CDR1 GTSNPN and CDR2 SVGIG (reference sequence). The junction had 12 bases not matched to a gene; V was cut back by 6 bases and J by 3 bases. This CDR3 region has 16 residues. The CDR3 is CACPSGSNGVTDTQYF. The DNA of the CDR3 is TGTGCCTGCCCTAGCGGGAGCAACGGGGTAACAGATACGCAGTATTTT.

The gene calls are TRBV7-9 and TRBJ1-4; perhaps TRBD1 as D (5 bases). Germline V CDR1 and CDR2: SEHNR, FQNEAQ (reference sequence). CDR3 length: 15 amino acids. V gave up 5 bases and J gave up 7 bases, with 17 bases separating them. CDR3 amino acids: CASSPAGRVGEKLFF. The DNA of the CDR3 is TGTGCCAGCAGCCCCGCCGGCAGGGTCGGTGAAAAACTGTTTTTT. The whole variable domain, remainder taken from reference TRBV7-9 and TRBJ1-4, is DTGVSQNPRHKITKRGQNVTFRCDPISEHNRLYWYRQTLGQGPEFLTYFQNEAQLEKSRLLSDRFSAERPKGSFSTLEIQRTEQGDSAMYLCASSPAGRVGEKLFFGSGTQLSVL.

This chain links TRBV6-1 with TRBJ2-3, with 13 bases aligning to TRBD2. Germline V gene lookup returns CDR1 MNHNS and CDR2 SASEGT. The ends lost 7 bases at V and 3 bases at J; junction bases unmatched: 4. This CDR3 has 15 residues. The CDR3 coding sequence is TGTGCCAGCACCAGACTAGCGGGAGGTACAGATACGCAGTATTTT. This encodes CASTRLAGGTDTQYF.

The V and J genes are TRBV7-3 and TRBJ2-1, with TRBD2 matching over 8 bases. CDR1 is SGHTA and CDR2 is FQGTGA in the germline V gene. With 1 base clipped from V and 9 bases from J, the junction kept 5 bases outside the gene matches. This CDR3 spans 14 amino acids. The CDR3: CASSLIPGGGEQFF. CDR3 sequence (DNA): TGTGCCAGCAGCTTAATCCCCGGGGGGGGTGAGCAGTTCTTC.

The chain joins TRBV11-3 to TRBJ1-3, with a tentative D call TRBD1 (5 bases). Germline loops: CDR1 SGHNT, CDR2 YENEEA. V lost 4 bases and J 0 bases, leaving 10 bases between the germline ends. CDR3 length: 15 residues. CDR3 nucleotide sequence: TGTGCCAGCAGCTCGGGACGGCACTCTGGAAACACCATATATTTT. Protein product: CASSSGRHSGNTIYF.

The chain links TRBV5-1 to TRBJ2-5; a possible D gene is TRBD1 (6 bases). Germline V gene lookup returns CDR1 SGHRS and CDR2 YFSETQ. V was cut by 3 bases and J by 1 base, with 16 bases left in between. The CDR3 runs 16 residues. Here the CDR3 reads CASSSRGTLIQETQYF. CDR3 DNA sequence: TGCGCCAGCAGCTCCCGTGGGACACTAATCCAAGAGACCCAGTACTTC.

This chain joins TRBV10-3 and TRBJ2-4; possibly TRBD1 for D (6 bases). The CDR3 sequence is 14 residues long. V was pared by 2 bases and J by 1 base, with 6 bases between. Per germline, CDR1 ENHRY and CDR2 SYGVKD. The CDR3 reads CAISEDRAKNIQYF. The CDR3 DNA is TGTGCCATCAGTGAGGACAGGGCCAAAAACATTCAGTACTTC.

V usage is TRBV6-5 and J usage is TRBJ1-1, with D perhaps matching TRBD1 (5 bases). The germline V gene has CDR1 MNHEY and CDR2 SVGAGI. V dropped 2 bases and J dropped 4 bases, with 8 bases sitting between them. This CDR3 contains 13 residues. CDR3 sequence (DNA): TGTGCCAGCAGTTACCAAAGGGGCACTGAAGCTTTCTTT. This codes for CASSYQRGTEAFF.

CDR3 in amino acids: CASSLGLAYSTDTQYF. DNA of the CDR3: TGCGCCAGCAGCTTGGGGCTAGCGTATAGCACAGATACGCAGTATTTT. This sequence joins TRBV5-1 and TRBJ2-3; D might be TRBD2 (6 bases). CDR1 is SGHRS, CDR2 YFSETQ, per germline. The CDR3 sequence is 16 residues long. V was shortened by 0 bases and J by 0 bases, with 11 bases between the two germline ends.